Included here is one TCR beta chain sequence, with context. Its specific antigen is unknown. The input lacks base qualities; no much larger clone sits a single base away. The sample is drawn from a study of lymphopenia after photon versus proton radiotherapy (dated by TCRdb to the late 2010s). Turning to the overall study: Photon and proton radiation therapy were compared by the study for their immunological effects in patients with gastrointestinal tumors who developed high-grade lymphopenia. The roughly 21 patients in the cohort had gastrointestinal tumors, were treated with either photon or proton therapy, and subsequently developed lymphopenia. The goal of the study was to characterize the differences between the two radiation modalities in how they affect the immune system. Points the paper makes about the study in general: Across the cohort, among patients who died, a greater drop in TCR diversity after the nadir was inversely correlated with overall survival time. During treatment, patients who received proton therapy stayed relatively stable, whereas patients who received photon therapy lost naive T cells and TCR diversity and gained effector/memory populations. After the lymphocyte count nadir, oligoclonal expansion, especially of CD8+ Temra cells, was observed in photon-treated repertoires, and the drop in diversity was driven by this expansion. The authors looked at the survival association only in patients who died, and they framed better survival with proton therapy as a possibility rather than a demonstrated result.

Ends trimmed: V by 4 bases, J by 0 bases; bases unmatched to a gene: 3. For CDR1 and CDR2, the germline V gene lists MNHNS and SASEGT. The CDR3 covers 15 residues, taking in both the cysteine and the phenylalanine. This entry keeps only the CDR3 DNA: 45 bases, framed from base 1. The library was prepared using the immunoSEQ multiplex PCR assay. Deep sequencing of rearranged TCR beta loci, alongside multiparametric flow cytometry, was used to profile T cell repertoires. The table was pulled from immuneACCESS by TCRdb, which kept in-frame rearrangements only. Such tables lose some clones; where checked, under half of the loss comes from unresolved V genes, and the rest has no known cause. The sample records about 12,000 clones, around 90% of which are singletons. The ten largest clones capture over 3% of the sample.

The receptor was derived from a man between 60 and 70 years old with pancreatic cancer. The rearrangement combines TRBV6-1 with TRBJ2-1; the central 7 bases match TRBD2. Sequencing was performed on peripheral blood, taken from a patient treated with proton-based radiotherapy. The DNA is TGTGCCAGCAGTGCCGGGGGGAGCTCCTACAATGAGCAGTTCTTC. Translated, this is CASSAGGSSYNEQFF.